This TCR beta chain was sequenced during a study of shared clonotypes between healthy human individuals. The wider study: Each donor's CD8 memory used one plate, CD8 naive two, each CD4 subset three. Study-level results: Among donors, the sharing of clonotypes was expected to be influenced by sequencing depth.

Germline V lookup: CDR1 MNHEY, CDR2 SMNVEV (reference sequence). The CDR3 is 14 residues long. Trimming left V 2 bases short and J 2 bases short, with 9 bases between. It was CD45RO-negative cells, positively selected for CCR7, that made up naive CD8 cells, with terminally differentiated effector memory CD45RA+ cells excluded. All the donors were Caucasian adults who lived in Nashville, Tennessee. In the source study's methods: Filtering differed, since immunoSEQ gave only junction sequences and no quality scores. Using immunoSEQ multiplex PCR, the repertoire was profiled, and TCRdb retains in-frame clones only, with some absent. The V and J calls and clone size were taken over from that table, and D and trimming were inferred from the DNA. Of roughly 590,000 clones listed, about 95% were seen once; the top ten hold 0.095% to 0.12%. As concerns this clone: Its target is not known. Other DNA sequences in the same sample also yield this CDR3.

The receptor was derived from a young woman in good health. This chain links TRBV27 with TRBJ1-2; tentative D call: TRBD1 (5 bases). Specimen: naive CD8+ T cells sorted from blood. The CDR3 region is CASSLQGANYGYTF. CDR3 DNA sequence: TGTGCCAGCAGTTTACAGGGTGCAAACTATGGCTACACCTTC.